This T cell receptor (beta chain) originates from a study of T cell responses to AZD1222 COVID-19 vaccine. Notes on this clone: Its antigen remains unidentified.

CDR1 SQVTM and CDR2 ANQGSEA come from the germline V gene. The CDR3 totals 13 residues. The ends were cut back, 4 bases at V and 1 base at J, with 8 bases in the middle. Study outcomes and limitations: Clonal diversity was possibly underestimated, and the donors were mostly white British, with more females.

The data were produced by immunoSEQ multiplex PCR, yet TCRdb's version contains in-frame clones alone and is incomplete. The sample lists approximately 100,000 clones, 85% to 90% occurring once. The sequence came from an adult in good health. Sequencing was performed on peripheral blood, taken on day 0 of AZD1222 vaccination. The chain joins TRBV29-1 to TRBJ1-5, with no clear D. For the CDR3, the DNA is TGCAGCGTTGCGGGTGCGAGCAATCAGCCCCAGCATTTT. It is translated as CSVAGASNQPQHF.